These T cell receptor beta chains were read from a single sample in a study of T cells in narcolepsy. This table comes from immunoSEQ multiplex PCR, and its TCRdb copy is limited to in-frame clones, with some not included. The sample carries some 30,000 clones, about 87% recorded once. The source material was memory (CD45RA-) CD4+ T cells from blood. These receptor sequences come from a human donor in good health. Each CDR3 is given with its conserved first and last residue. The D gene is left open where the match is weak. Part of the rows lack a size; the others show once, few, many or a class for expanded clones.

>.|TRBV6-5|.|TRBJ2-6
CASSGLGTGANVLTF
TGTGCCAGCAGTGGTCTAGGGACTGGGGCCAACGTCCTGACTTTC
>.|TRBV11-2|TRBD1|TRBJ1-1
CASSSTGGLNTEAFF
TGTGCCAGCAGCTCGACAGGGGGGTTGAACACTGAAGCTTTCTTT
>.|TRBV5-1|.|TRBJ2-3
CASSRPPTGRPDTQYF
TGCGCCAGCAGCCGCCCCCCGACAGGCCGACCAGATACGCAGTATTTT
>.|TRBV19|TRBD2|TRBJ2-1
CASRGTSGRAVSYEQFF
TGTGCCAGTAGGGGGACTAGCGGGAGGGCCGTGAGTTATGAGCAGTTCTTC
>.|TRBV6-5|.|TRBJ2-3
CASSTSELADTQYF
TGTGCCAGCAGTACCTCTGAACTTGCAGATACGCAGTATTTT
>once|TRBV7-3|.|TRBJ2-3
CASSLNGGGTDTQYF
TGTGCCAGCAGCTTAAATGGCGGGGGCACAGATACGCAGTATTTT
>.|TRBV28|.|TRBJ2-3
CASRQGTDTQYF
TGTGCCAGCAGGCAGGGAACAGATACGCAGTATTTT
>.|TRBV7-2|TRBD2|TRBJ2-1
CASSWRLAGGPSYNEQFF
TGTGCCAGCAGCTGGCGGCTAGCGGGAGGGCCCTCCTACAATGAGCAGTTCTTC
>few|TRBV19|.|TRBJ2-1
CASTPDRSSYNEQFF
TGTGCCAGTACCCCCGACAGAAGCTCCTACAATGAGCAGTTCTTC
>once|TRBV4-2|.|TRBJ2-7
CASSQLRGPYEQYF
TGTGCCAGCAGCCAACTGCGCGGCCCCTACGAGCAGTACTTC
>few|TRBV7-2|TRBD1|TRBJ1-2
CASSSSPGQGRQGYTF
TGTGCCAGCAGCTCCTCTCCGGGACAGGGGCGACAGGGCTACACCTTC
>.|TRBV30|.|TRBJ1-3
CAWSGGGNTIYF
TGTGCCTGGAGTGGGGGTGGAAACACCATATATTTT
>.|TRBV28|.|TRBJ2-7
CASSRGGPYEQYF
TGTGCCAGCAGTCGAGGGGGTCCCTACGAGCAGTACTTC
>.|TRBV2|.|TRBJ1-5
CASTAGRQPQHF
TGTGCCAGCACCGCCGGCCGGCAGCCCCAGCATTTT
>.|TRBV30|.|TRBJ1-2
CALKGGAGYTF
TGTGCCTTAAAGGGGGGGGCGGGCTACACCTTC
>few|TRBV6-6|.|TRBJ1-2
CASSAGLGGYTF
TGTGCCAGCAGCGCCGGATTAGGTGGCTACACCTTC
>.|TRBV19|.|TRBJ1-6
CASSMGHSSPLHF
TGTGCCAGTAGTATGGGACACAGTTCACCCCTCCACTTT
>few|TRBV30|.|TRBJ1-4
CAWSRTATNEKLFF
TGTGCCTGGAGTCGGACTGCAACTAATGAAAAACTGTTTTTT
>.|TRBV5-4|.|TRBJ2-7
CASSLVLGQTYEQYF
TGTGCCAGCAGCTTGGTCTTGGGACAAACCTACGAGCAGTACTTC
>.|TRBV19|.|TRBJ2-3
CASSIMRGLRTDTQYF
TGTGCCAGTAGTATTATGAGGGGACTTCGCACAGATACGCAGTATTTT
>.|TRBV5-1|.|TRBJ1-4
CASSLSLGLNEKLFF
TGCGCCAGCAGCTTAAGTCTGGGTCTTAATGAAAAACTGTTTTTT
>.|TRBV9|.|TRBJ2-2
CASSVATSGELFF
TGTGCCAGCAGCGTAGCTACTAGCGGGGAGCTGTTTTTT
>once|TRBV18|TRBD1|TRBJ1-4
CASSLGQGSNEKLFF
TGTGCCAGCTCACTCGGACAGGGATCTAATGAAAAACTGTTTTTT
>.|TRBV5-4|.|TRBJ1-5
CASSFIGGPQHF
TGTGCCAGCAGCTTTATTGGGGGGCCCCAGCATTTT
>.|TRBV30|TRBD1|TRBJ1-2
CAGHRGQNYGYTF
TGTGCCGGTCACAGGGGGCAAAACTATGGCTACACCTTC
>.|TRBV19|TRBD2|TRBJ2-7
CASSEVSFGGRPYEQYF
TGTGCCAGTAGCGAAGTATCCTTTGGCGGGAGGCCCTACGAGCAGTACTTC
>.|TRBV11-1|TRBD1|TRBJ2-1
CASSTGDRGNYNEQFF
TGTGCCAGCAGCACTGGGGACAGGGGAAACTACAATGAGCAGTTCTTC
>.|TRBV6-1|.|TRBJ1-4
CASSEAQGTRLFF
TGTGCCAGCAGTGAAGCCCAGGGCACAAGGCTGTTTTTT
>.|TRBV7-2|.|TRBJ1-2
CASTPTGMNYGYTF
TGTGCCAGCACCCCCACGGGGATGAACTATGGCTACACCTTC
>once|TRBV4-1|.|TRBJ2-7
CASSQVGGGLTYEQYF
TGCGCCAGCAGCCAAGTAGGAGGGGGTCTTACCTACGAGCAGTACTTC
>.|TRBV27|TRBD2|TRBJ2-1
CASSFTGGQDEQFF
TGTGCCAGCAGTTTCACGGGGGGGCAGGATGAGCAGTTCTTC
>.|TRBV5-1|.|TRBJ2-7
CASSLAGTPEGVSKQYF
TGCGCCAGCAGCTTGGCGGGAACCCCTGAAGGCGTGTCCAAGCAGTACTTC
>.|TRBV19|.|TRBJ2-1
CASSQLEQHEQFF
TGTGCCAGTAGCCAGTTGGAGCAGCATGAGCAGTTCTTC
>.|TRBV27|.|TRBJ2-7
CASSWGRGLVTYEQYF
TGTGCCAGCAGTTGGGGCCGGGGTCTGGTGACCTACGAGCAGTACTTC
>.|TRBV6-4|TRBD2|TRBJ2-1
CASSVRTSGSNEQFF
TGTGCCAGCAGTGTAAGGACTAGCGGGTCCAATGAGCAGTTCTTC
>.|TRBV10-3|TRBD2|TRBJ2-1
CAITTGLAGSDEQFF
TGTGCCATCACTACCGGCCTAGCGGGGTCCGACGAGCAGTTCTTC
>.|TRBV30|TRBD1|TRBJ1-1
CAWRTRGDTEAFF
TGTGCCTGGAGAACCAGGGGGGACACTGAAGCTTTCTTT
>.|TRBV5-1|TRBD2|TRBJ2-7
CASSPRTSSYEQYF
TGCGCCAGCAGCCCCCGGACTAGCTCCTACGAGCAGTACTTC
>.|TRBV4-1|.|TRBJ2-4
CASTLESIAAAKNIQYF
TGCGCCAGCACCCTAGAGTCAATCGCCGCCGCCAAAAACATTCAGTACTTC
>.|TRBV9|.|TRBJ1-5
CASSVAGGNQPQHF
TGTGCCAGCAGCGTAGCCGGGGGAAATCAGCCCCAGCATTTT
>.|TRBV30|.|TRBJ2-7
CACVGDLNGEQYF
TGTGCCTGTGTAGGGGACTTAAACGGCGAGCAGTACTTC
>.|TRBV5-1|.|TRBJ1-1
CASSLNGELNTEAFF
TGCGCCAGCAGCTTAAACGGGGAATTGAACACTGAAGCTTTCTTT
>.|TRBV28|.|TRBJ2-7
CASSPYAVYEQYF
TGTGCCAGCAGCCCCTACGCTGTCTACGAGCAGTACTTC
>few|TRBV5-4|.|TRBJ1-3
CASSLEGRGSYSGNTIYF
TGTGCCAGCAGCTTGGAGGGACGGGGAAGCTACTCTGGAAACACCATATATTTT
>.|TRBV6-1|TRBD2|TRBJ2-3
CASSESGGGGTDTQYF
TGTGCCAGCAGTGAATCCGGCGGGGGGGGCACAGATACGCAGTATTTT
>.|TRBV19|.|TRBJ2-1
CASSIMFPDVQFF
TGTGCCAGTAGTATAATGTTCCCGGATGTGCAGTTCTTC
>.|TRBV4-2|TRBD1|TRBJ2-6
CASSQDRVGLAGANVLTF
TGTGCCAGCAGCCAGGACAGGGTCGGACTGGCTGGGGCCAACGTCCTGACTTTC
>.|TRBV10-1|TRBD1|TRBJ2-3
CASSDPGGLGTDTQYF
TGCGCCAGCAGTGACCCAGGGGGCTTAGGCACAGATACGCAGTATTTT
>.|TRBV5-6|.|TRBJ2-7
CASSLFSGEAYEQYF
TGTGCCAGCAGCTTGTTTTCAGGGGAGGCCTACGAGCAGTACTTC
>.|TRBV7-2|.|TRBJ2-1
CASSQTVSLGHNEQFF
TGTGCCAGCAGCCAGACTGTTAGCTTGGGACACAATGAGCAGTTCTTC
>.|TRBV7-9|.|TRBJ2-6
CASSRTFRIGTSGANVLTF
TGTGCCAGCAGCCGAACGTTCAGGATAGGGACCTCTGGGGCCAACGTCCTGACTTTC
>once|TRBV15|TRBD2|TRBJ2-7
CATSRDRTGGTYEQYF
TGTGCCACCAGCAGAGATCGGACGGGAGGCACCTACGAGCAGTACTTC
>.|TRBV25-1|TRBD2|TRBJ2-2
CASSEFSGGSTGELFF
TGTGCCAGCAGTGAATTTAGCGGGGGTTCCACCGGGGAGCTGTTTTTT
>.|TRBV28|.|TRBJ2-7
CASSLKVDYEQYF
TGTGCCAGCAGTTTAAAGGTTGACTACGAGCAGTACTTC
>.|TRBV2|.|TRBJ1-5
CASTTGYSNQPQHF
TGTGCCAGCACTACAGGTTATAGCAATCAGCCCCAGCATTTT
>.|TRBV2|TRBD1|TRBJ1-5
CASRETGRDQPQHF
TGTGCCAGCAGAGAGACAGGGAGGGATCAGCCCCAGCATTTT
>.|TRBV29-1|.|TRBJ1-1
CSVGNGYTEAFF
TGCAGCGTTGGGAACGGATACACTGAAGCTTTCTTT
>.|TRBV28|.|TRBJ2-7
CASSLSGGYYEQYF
TGTGCCAGCAGTTTGTCGGGCGGATACTACGAGCAGTACTTC
>.|TRBV6-1|.|TRBJ2-1
CASSEGGLARNEQFF
TGTGCCAGCAGTGAAGGGGGGCTAGCCCGAAATGAGCAGTTCTTC